A single TCR beta chain is shown here with its context. This clone was observed a handful of times. Its antigen is unknown. The sample holds no much larger clone one base away, and base qualities are not on file. Receptor amplification or capture employed the immunoSEQ multiplex PCR assay. About 10^5 TCR templates per sample were assayed by the deep sequencing platform. Genomic DNA extracted from sorted T cells was used for TCRbeta CDR3 sequencing. The paper's processing steps were these. The R programming language was used for clonal analysis of the TCRbeta CDR3 data. Unstimulated samples were compared with post-reaction CFSE-low samples to define alloreactive CD4+ and CD8+ clones. Regulatory or non-regulatory origin of alloreactive CD4+ clones was assigned by matching sequences to the sorted unstimulated Treg and non-Treg repertoires. In its TCRdb copy, this immuneACCESS table keeps in-frame sequences only and misses some clones. Where compared with another copy, unresolved V genes explain less than half of these, and the others have no known cause. V and J calls plus clone size are reproduced from that table; the DNA served to infer D and trimming. The sample has around 2,700 clones on record, 55% to 65% of them singletons. The ten largest clones represent around 60% of the sample.

In addition, sequencing in three donor pairs included unstimulated CD8+ effector memory subsets alongside CD4+ naive, CD8+ naive, CD8+ TEMRA and CD4+ memory subsets. Sorted unstimulated T cells and proliferating T cells recovered from mixed lymphocyte reactions underwent TCRbeta CDR3 sequencing. Fresh whole blood from approximately ten HLA-typed healthy donors was used to isolate PBMCs. The data derive from a study of siplizumab effects on memory and regulatory T cells (dated by TCRdb to between 2018 and 2021). About the study as a whole: The study examined how the anti-CD2 antibody siplizumab affects alloreactive T-cell subsets in allogeneic mixed lymphocyte reactions built from human PBMCs.

The study at large found these results: Because sequences below about 10^-5 frequency were poorly captured, only a minor fraction of alloreactive clones could be mapped to unstimulated subsets. Compared with memory T cells, unstimulated naive T cells appeared more diverse, and naive cells seemed to make a substantial contribution to the alloresponse. Siplizumab significantly lowered the cumulative frequency of alloreactive sequences that could be traced to unstimulated CD4+ memory T cells. No functional confirmation was obtained for the suppressive function of proliferating Tregs from siplizumab cultures. For roughly 80-95% of proliferating CD4+ or CD8+ clones, no naive or memory phenotype could be assigned. In reactions with siplizumab, an average of about 62% of mappable alloreactive CD4+ clones were Treg-derived, compared with roughly 30% in control reactions.

The germline V gene sets CDR1 to SNHLY and CDR2 to FYNNEI. The CDR3 numbers 15 residues from cysteine through phenylalanine. The CDR3 DNA has 45 bases and is translated from base 1. V and J are truncated by 0 bases and 5 bases respectively, leaving an intervening sequence of 11 bases. This TCR was sampled from a human donor in good health. Sequences were obtained from TEMRA CD8+ T cells sorted from blood. The cell subset or site label for this specimen denotes: unstimulated CD8+ CD45RA+ effector memory T cells. The chain is assembled from TRBV2 and TRBJ1-5, with TRBD1 tentatively as D gene (6 bases match). The DNA reads TGTGCCAGCAGTGAAGCAGGACAGTTCGATCAGCCCCAGCATTTT. Translated, it reads CASSEAGQFDQPQHF. The full variable domain, with segments outside the CDR3 supplied by the reference TRBV2 and TRBJ1-5 proteins, appears as EPEVTQTPSHQVTQMGQEVILRCVPISNHLYFYWYRQILGQKVEFLVSFYNNEISEKSEIFDDQFSVERPDGSNFTLKIRSTKLEDSAMYFCASSEAGQFDQPQHFGDGTRLSIL.